The next 18 T cell receptor beta chains were all read from a single sample in a study of regulatory T cells in long-lasting Graves disease. To make TCR beta libraries, researchers used iRepertoire HTBI primers and Arm-PCR of CDR3 regions. A single record per CDR3 protein comes from TCRdb applying MiXCR to the multiplex PCR reads. The sample has hundreds of thousands of distinct CDR3 sequences, approximately 21% seen once. As to time point: persistent/refractory GD, antithyroid drugs over 5 years with positive TRAb. Scientists built the TCR library using RNA that was extracted from PBMCs. Material: peripheral blood mononuclear cells (PBMCs), obtained when the disease was refractory, from a patient treated with antithyroid drugs. The source of these receptors is a female donor with Graves disease.

As for this clonotype: A much larger clonotype is one base distant, so this may be a read error. The conserved final phenylalanine or tryptophan is absent from the CDR3, which likely points to a read error. This chain joins TRBV2 and TRBJ2-2, with 13 bases matching TRBD2. The CDR3 is made up of 17 amino acids. V gave up 2 bases and J gave up 7 bases; unmatched junction bases: 7. Germline CDR1 reads SNHLY; CDR2 reads FYNNEI. In DNA, the CDR3 is TGTGCCAGCAGTGAAAGACTAGCGGGGGGCCCCGGCGGGGAGCTGTTTTCT. Its protein product is CASSERLAGGPGGELFS.

This clonotype was counted ten times or more. The chain employs TRBV25-1 and TRBJ1-2; no firm D call. The CDR3 has 12 amino acids. Trimming took off 4 bases at V and 8 bases at J, with 11 bases between the two ends. Per germline, CDR1 MGHDK and CDR2 SYGVNS. The CDR3 DNA reads TGTGCCAGCAGTGTATCAGACATCGGCTACACCTTC. Residues: CASSVSDIGYTF.

V and J are TRBV7-2 and TRBJ2-7; TRBD2 matches 12 bases. Trimming removed 3 bases from V and 4 bases from J; junction bases left unmatched: 7. This CDR3 region has 16 residues. The germline CDR1 and CDR2 sequences are SGHTA and FQGNSA. In DNA, the CDR3 is TGTGCCAGCAGCTTTGACGGACTAGCGGGAATGTACGAGCAGTACTTC. Protein product: CASSFDGLAGMYEQYF.

This rearrangement joins TRBV19 to TRBJ2-7; either TRBD1 or TRBD2 may supply D (5 bases each). CDR3 length equals 14 residues. Per germline, CDR1 LNHDA and CDR2 SQIVND (reference sequence). V dropped 9 bases and J dropped 2 bases, with 17 bases sitting between them. CDR3 loop: CARHSGTLTYEQYF. The CDR3 DNA follows: TGTGCCAGACATTCCGGGACGCTGACCTACGAGCAGTACTTC.

This clonotype was found many times. V is TRBV29-1 and J is TRBJ2-7; D may be TRBD2 (6 bases). Looked up from germline, CDR1 is SQVTM and CDR2 is ANQGSEA. Trimming removed 4 bases from V and 4 bases from J, with 17 bases in between. The CDR3 totals 14 residues. CDR3 bases: TGCAGCGTTGTGCTAGGCGTAGCGGTGTACGAGCAGTACTTC. This gives the protein CSVVLGVAVYEQYF.

This clonotype was detected many times. V is TRBV30 and J is TRBJ2-5; D is undetermined. Germline assignment: CDR1 GTSNPN and CDR2 SVGIG (reference sequence). The CDR3 extends over 12 amino acids. The V and J ends lost 7 bases and 3 bases respectively, with 12 bases between them. CDR3 sequence reads: CAYTRREETQYF. The CDR3 DNA is TGTGCCTACACCCGAAGGGAAGAGACCCAGTACTTC.

This clonotype was picked up many times. The chain joins TRBV7-9 to TRBJ2-5; 8 bases fit TRBD1. Trimming cost V 4 bases and J 5 bases; bases outside gene matches: 9. The CDR3 length is 15 residues. CDR1 SEHNR and CDR2 FQNEAQ come from the germline V gene (reference sequence). CDR3: CASSSGQGSGETQYF. The CDR3 DNA follows: TGTGCCAGCAGCTCTGGACAGGGTTCAGGCGAGACCCAGTACTTC.

The table lists this clonotype with a few counts. A read error is possible here, since a much larger clone lies one base away. This chain's CDR3 is CASSPRDRGDTEAFF. The CDR3 region has the DNA TGTGCCAGCAGTCCCCGGGACAGGGGGGACACTGAAGCTTTCTTT. This rearrangement joins TRBV27 to TRBJ1-1; TRBD1 matches 11 bases. From germline, CDR1 is MNHEY and CDR2 SMNVEV (reference sequence). The CDR3 runs 15 residues. V was clipped by 5 bases and J by 3 bases; unmatched bases: 5.

A few counts support this clonotype. The CDR3 DNA reads TGCAGCGTTAGACAGGGGGCAGCTCAGCCCCAGCATTTT. It translates to CSVRQGAAQPQHF. The rearrangement joins TRBV29-1 to TRBJ1-5; 10 bases are shared with TRBD1. Unmatched junction bases numbered 4, after V lost 5 bases and J lost 6 bases. Germline assignment: CDR1 SQVTM and CDR2 ANQGSEA. The CDR3 is 13 amino acids.

A note on this clonotype: A much larger clonotype is one base distant, so this may be a read error. In DNA, the CDR3 is TGTGCCAGCAGACCCCTTGGGAAAGAGACCCAGTACTTC. As protein: CASRPLGKETQYF. V gene TRBV27 combines with J gene TRBJ2-5; D gene uncertain. CDR3 size: 13 residues. Trimming pared 6 bases from V and 3 bases from J, leaving 11 bases between. Germline lookup yields CDR1 MNHEY and CDR2 SMNVEV (reference sequence).

In its sample, this clonotype was seen many times. For the CDR3, the DNA is TGTGCCAGCAATTCCCCTGGGGGGAACAAAGAGACCCAGTACTTC. Protein: CASNSPGGNKETQYF. The V call is TRBV12-3 or TRBV12-4, the J call TRBJ2-5, with D perhaps matching TRBD2 (6 bases). The CDR3 runs to 15 residues. Deletions cut 7 bases from V and 3 bases from J, with 18 bases between.

This chain's CDR3 is CASSRLAGGDTQYF. CDR3 in DNA: TGTGCCAGCAGTCGACTAGCGGGAGGAGATACGCAGTATTTT. This chain connects TRBV4-2 to TRBJ2-3; TRBD2 matches at 13 bases. V shed 6 bases and J 5 bases; nucleotides not matched to a gene: 2. Germline V gives CDR1 LGHNA, CDR2 YNFKEQ. This CDR3 has 14 residues.

This clonotype was recorded many times. This chain connects TRBV20-1 to TRBJ1-6; D unclear. CDR1 is DFQATT and CDR2 is SNEGSKA in the germline V gene (reference sequence). This CDR3 is built from 14 residues. Trimming cost V 2 bases and J 6 bases, with 11 bases left between them. CDR3 nucleotides: TGCAGTGCTAGAAATGACGGAGTTAATTCACCCCTCCACTTT. Its translation: CSARNDGVNSPLHF.

V is TRBV4-1 and J is TRBJ1-3, with TRBD1 as a possible D gene (5 bases). Trimming shortened V by 1 base and J by 3 bases, and 13 bases separated the two germline ends. Germline V lookup: CDR1 MGHRA, CDR2 YSYEKL. The CDR3 contains 16 residues. The CDR3 DNA reads as TGCGCCAGCAGCCAAGCCCAGTGGGGGGGTGGAAACACCATATATTTT. Its translation: CASSQAQWGGGNTIYF.

Ten or more counts support this clonotype. The rearrangement uses TRBV28 and TRBJ1-1; D ambiguous. V lost 8 bases and J lost 2, with 18 bases in between. This CDR3 is 15 amino acids long. Germline CDR1 reads MDHEN; CDR2 reads SYDVKM. The CDR3 DNA sequence: TGTGCCAGCTGGGCCCTGAGCTCGGGAAACACTGAAGCTTTCTTT. This codes for CASWALSSGNTEAFF.

This sequence joins TRBV2 and TRBJ2-1; possibly TRBD1 for D (6 bases). Trimming removed 4 bases from V and 3 bases from J, with 13 bases in between. This CDR3 contains 15 residues. Germline loops: CDR1 SNHLY, CDR2 FYNNEI. The CDR3 bases are TGTGCCAGCAGTGTCAGGGGTCAGGACTACAATGAGCAGTTCTTC. Its translation: CASSVRGQDYNEQFF. The full variable domain, its missing parts supplied by reference TRBV2 and TRBJ2-1, is EPEVTQTPSHQVTQMGQEVILRCVPISNHLYFYWYRQILGQKVEFLVSFYNNEISEKSEIFDDQFSVERPDGSNFTLKIRSTKLEDSAMYFCASSVRGQDYNEQFFGPGTRLTVL.

This clonotype was detected ten times or more. At one end, the junction sequence differs from germline, possibly due to a read error. V gene TRBV5-1 combines with J gene TRBJ1-5, with no clear D. The CDR3 covers 15 residues. CDR1 and CDR2 (germline): SGHRS, YFSETQ. The CDR3 nucleotides are TGTGCCAGCAGCTTAAACGGTAATAGCAATCAGCCCCAGCATTTT. This gives the protein CASSLNGNSNQPQHF.

The chain joins TRBV4-1 to TRBJ2-7; D uncertain. The germline gives CDR1 MGHRA, CDR2 YSYEKL. The CDR3 sequence is 14 residues long. V lost 3 bases to trimming and J lost 6 bases, with 15 bases between them. The CDR3 reads CASSQTERVGEQYF. The DNA of the CDR3 is TGCGCCAGCAGCCAGACGGAACGAGTGGGCGAGCAGTACTTC.